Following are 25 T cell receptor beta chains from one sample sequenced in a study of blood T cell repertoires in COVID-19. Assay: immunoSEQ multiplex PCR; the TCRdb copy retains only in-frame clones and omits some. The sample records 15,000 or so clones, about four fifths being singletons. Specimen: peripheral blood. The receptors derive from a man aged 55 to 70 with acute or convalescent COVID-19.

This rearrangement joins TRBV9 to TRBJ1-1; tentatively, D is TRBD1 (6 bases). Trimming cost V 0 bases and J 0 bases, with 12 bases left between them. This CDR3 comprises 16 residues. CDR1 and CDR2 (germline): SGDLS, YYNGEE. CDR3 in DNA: TGTGCCAGCAGCGTAGGATTACAGGGAATGAACACTGAAGCTTTCTTT. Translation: CASSVGLQGMNTEAFF.

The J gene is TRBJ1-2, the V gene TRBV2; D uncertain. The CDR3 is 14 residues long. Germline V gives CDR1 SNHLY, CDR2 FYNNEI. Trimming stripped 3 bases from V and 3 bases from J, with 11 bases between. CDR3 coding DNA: TGTGCCAGCAGTGATGGCCTAGGTGACTATGGCTACACCTTC. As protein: CASSDGLGDYGYTF.

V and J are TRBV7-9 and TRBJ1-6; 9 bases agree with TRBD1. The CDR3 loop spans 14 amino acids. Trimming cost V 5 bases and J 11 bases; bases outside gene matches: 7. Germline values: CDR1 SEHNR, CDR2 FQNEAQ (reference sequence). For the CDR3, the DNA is TGTGCCAGCAGCCGGACAGGGGCTGAGGCACCCCTCCACTTT. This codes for CASSRTGAEAPLHF.

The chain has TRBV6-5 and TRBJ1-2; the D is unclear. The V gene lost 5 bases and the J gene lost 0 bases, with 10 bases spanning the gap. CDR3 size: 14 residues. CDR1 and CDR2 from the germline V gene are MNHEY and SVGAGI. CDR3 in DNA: TGTGCCAGCAGTCAGGAACAAACTAACTATGGCTACACCTTC. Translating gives CASSQEQTNYGYTF.

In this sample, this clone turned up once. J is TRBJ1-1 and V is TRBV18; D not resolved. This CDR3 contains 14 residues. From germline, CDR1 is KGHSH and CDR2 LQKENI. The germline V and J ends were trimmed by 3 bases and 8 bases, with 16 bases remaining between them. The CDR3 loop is CASSPASVNSEAFF. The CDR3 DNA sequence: TGTGCCAGCTCACCCGCGTCTGTGAATTCGGAAGCTTTCTTT.

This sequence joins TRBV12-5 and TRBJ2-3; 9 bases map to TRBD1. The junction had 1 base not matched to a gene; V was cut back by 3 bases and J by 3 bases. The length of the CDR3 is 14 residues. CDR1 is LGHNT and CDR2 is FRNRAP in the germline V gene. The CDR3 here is CASGFGQGTDTQYF. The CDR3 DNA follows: TGTGCTAGTGGTTTCGGACAGGGGACAGATACGCAGTATTTT.

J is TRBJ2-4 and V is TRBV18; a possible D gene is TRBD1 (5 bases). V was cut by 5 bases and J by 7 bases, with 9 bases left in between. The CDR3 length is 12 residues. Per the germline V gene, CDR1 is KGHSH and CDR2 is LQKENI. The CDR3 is CASSKQGNIQYF. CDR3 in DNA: TGTGCCAGCTCAAAGCAGGGTAACATTCAGTACTTC.

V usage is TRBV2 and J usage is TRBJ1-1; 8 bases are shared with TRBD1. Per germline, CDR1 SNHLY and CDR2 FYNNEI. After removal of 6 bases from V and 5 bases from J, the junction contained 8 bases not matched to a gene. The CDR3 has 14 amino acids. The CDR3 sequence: CASSRGQGVTEAFF. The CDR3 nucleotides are TGTGCCAGCAGCAGGGGGCAGGGGGTAACTGAAGCTTTCTTT.

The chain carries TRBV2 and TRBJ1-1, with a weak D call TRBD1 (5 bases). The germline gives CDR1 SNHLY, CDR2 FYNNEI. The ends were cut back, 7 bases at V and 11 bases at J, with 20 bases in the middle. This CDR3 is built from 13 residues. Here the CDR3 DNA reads TGTGCCAGCAACCTTGATTCTATCAAGGGGGCTTTCTTT. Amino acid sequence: CASNLDSIKGAFF.

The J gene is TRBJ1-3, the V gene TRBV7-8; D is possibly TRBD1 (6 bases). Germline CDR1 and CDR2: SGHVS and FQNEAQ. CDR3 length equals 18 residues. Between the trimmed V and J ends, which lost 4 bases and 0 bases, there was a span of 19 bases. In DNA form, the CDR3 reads TGTGCCAGCAGCTATCGCCAGGGGCAGGGAAACTCTGGAAACACCATATATTTT. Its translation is CASSYRQGQGNSGNTIYF.

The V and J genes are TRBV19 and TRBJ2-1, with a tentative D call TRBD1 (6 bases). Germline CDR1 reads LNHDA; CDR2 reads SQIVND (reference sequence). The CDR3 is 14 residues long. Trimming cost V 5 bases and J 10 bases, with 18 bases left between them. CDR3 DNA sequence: TGTGCCAGTAGTGTTCCCAGGGGAAGAATGGAGCAGTTCTTC. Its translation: CASSVPRGRMEQFF. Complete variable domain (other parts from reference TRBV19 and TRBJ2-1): DGGITQSPKYLFRKEGQNVTLSCEQNLNHDAMYWYRQDPGQGLRLIYYSQIVNDFQKGDIAEGYSVSREKKESFPLTVTSAQKNPTAFYLCASSVPRGRMEQFFGPGTRLTVL.

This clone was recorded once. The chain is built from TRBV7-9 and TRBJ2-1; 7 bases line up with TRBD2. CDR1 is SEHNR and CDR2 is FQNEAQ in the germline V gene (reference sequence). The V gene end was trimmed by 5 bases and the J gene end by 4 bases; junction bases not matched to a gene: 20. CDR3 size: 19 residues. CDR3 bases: TGTGCCAGCAGCCCCCTATTGACGCTAGCGGAAGGGGCGTACAATGAGCAGTTCTTC. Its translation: CASSPLLTLAEGAYNEQFF.

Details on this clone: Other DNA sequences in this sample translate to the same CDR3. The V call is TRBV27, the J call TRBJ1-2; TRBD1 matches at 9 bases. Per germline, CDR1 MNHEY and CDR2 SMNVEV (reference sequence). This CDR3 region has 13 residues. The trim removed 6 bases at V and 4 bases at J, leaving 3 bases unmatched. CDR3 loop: CASSSTGGYGYTF. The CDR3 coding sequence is TGTGCCAGCAGCTCGACAGGGGGCTATGGCTACACCTTC.

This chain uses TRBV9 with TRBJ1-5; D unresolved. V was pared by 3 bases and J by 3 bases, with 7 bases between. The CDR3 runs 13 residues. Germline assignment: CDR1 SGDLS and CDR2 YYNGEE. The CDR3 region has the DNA TGTGCCAGCAGCGCGGGTAACAATCAGCCCCAGCATTTT. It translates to CASSAGNNQPQHF.

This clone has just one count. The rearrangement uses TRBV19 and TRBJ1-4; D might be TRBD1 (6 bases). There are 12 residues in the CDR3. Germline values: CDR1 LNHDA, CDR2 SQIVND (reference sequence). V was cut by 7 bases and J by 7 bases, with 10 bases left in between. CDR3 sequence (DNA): TGTGCCAGTACAGGGGTAATTGAAAAACTGTTTTTT. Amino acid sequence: CASTGVIEKLFF.

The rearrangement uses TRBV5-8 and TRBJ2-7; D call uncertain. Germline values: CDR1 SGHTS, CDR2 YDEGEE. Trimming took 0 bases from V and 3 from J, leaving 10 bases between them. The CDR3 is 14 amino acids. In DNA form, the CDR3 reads TGTGCCAGCAGCTTGGGGGTGCGGCGCTACGAGCAGTACTTC. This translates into CASSLGVRRYEQYF.

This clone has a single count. In nucleotides, the CDR3 is TGCGCCAGCAGCATGGGACAGGGAGTAAGTTATGGCTACACCTTC. This codes for CASSMGQGVSYGYTF. This chain connects TRBV5-1 to TRBJ1-2; 9 bases map to TRBD1. The CDR3 extends over 15 amino acids. Germline lookup yields CDR1 SGHRS and CDR2 YFSETQ. J gave up 5 bases and V 4 bases, and 9 bases lay outside the gene matches.

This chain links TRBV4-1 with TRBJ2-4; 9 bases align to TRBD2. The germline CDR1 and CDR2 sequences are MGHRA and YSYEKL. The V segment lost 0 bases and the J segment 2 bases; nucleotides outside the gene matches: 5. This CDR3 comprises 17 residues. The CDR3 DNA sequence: TGCGCCAGCAGCCAAGATGCGAGCGGGGGGACCAAAAACATTCAGTACTTC. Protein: CASSQDASGGTKNIQYF.

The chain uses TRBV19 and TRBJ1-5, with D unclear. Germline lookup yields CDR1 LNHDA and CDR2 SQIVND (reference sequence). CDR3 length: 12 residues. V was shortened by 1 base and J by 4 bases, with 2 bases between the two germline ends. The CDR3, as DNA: TGTGCCAGTAGTATAGCTAATCAGCCCCAGCATTTT. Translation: CASSIANQPQHF.

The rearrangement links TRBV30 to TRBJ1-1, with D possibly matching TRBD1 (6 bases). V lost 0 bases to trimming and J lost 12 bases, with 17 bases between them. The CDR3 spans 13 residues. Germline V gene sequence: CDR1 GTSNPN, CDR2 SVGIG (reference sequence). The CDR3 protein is CAWSVRERDRPFF. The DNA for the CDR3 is TGTGCCTGGAGTGTACGGGAAAGAGACAGGCCTTTCTTT.

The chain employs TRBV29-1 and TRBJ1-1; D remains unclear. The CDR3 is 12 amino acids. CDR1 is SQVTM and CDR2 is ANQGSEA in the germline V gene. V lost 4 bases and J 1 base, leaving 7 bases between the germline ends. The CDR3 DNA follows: TGCAGCGTTGGAACGGGGAACACTGAAGCTTTCTTT. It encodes CSVGTGNTEAFF.

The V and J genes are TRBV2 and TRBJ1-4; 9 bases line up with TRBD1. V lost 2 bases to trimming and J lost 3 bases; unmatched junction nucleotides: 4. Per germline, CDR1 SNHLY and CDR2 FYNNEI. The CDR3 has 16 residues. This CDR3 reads CASSEMGQGANEKLFF. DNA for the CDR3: TGTGCCAGCAGTGAAATGGGACAGGGCGCTAATGAAAAACTGTTTTTT.

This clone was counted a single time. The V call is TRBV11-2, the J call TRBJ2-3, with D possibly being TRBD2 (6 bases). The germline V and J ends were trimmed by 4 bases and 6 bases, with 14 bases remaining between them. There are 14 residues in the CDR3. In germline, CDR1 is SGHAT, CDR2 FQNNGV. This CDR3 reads CASSYGLSGDTQYF. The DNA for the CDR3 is TGTGCCAGCAGCTATGGACTAAGCGGTGATACGCAGTATTTT.

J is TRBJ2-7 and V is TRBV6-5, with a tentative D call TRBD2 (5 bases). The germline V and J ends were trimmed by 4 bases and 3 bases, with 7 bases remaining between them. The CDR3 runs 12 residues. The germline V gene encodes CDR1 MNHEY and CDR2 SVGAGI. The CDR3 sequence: CASSSSGYEQYF. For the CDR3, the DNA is TGTGCCAGCAGTTCGAGCGGCTACGAGCAGTACTTC.

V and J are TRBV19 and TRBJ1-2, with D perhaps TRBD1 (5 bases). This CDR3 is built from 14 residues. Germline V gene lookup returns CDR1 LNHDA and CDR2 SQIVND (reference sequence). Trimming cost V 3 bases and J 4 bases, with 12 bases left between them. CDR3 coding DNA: TGTGCCAGTAGTATCGGGGCGGGGCCCTATGGCTACACCTTC. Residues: CASSIGAGPYGYTF.